This TCR beta chain appears in the sequencing data of a study of human T cells and chemical hapten exposure. The V segment lost 7 bases and the J segment 7 bases; nucleotides outside the gene matches: 16. Germline CDR1 reads MDHEN; CDR2 reads SYDVKM. The CDR3 spans 16 residues. Study-wide points: TCRs whose frequency exceeded 1 in 1000 remained the same following DPC sensitization.

Time point indicated: patch test 3, about 24 weeks after DPC sensitization. As for treatment: therapeutic diphenylcyclopropenone sensitization with weekly scalp DPC. As to this clonotype: Its target is unknown.

Unique molecular identifiers were attached to individual cDNA molecules within the library. In the authors' methods: Samples held a median of approximately 96,000 TCRs, range about 23,224–690,600. Each CDR3 protein is one row after TCRdb ran MiXCR on the RACE reads. The V and J calls here are based on TCRdb, not the publication. The sample carries 150,000 to 200,000 distinct CDR3 sequences, around 23% recorded once. The chain carries TRBV28 and TRBJ1-3; 7 nucleotides align to TRBD1. The sequence came from a woman in her thirties or forties with alopecia areata. Some clones in this sample may be carry-over from other donors' samples. The sample in question was whole blood, obtained in connection with sensitization to the hapten diphenylcyclopropenone (DPC). The CDR3 sequence: CASTPGGGTRLNTIYF. CDR3 nucleotide sequence: TGTGCCAGCACCCCAGGGGGAGGGACGAGACTGAACACCATATATTTT.